One and the same sample provided the 26 T cell receptor beta chains below, sequenced in a study of blood T cell repertoires in COVID-19. Some clones are missing from TCRdb's copy, which holds only in-frame ones; the method was immunoSEQ multiplex PCR. The repertoire holds 140,000 to 150,000 clones, with 80% as singletons. Sequenced sample: peripheral blood. These receptors were taken from a man between 65 and 85 years old who had recovered from COVID-19.

The chain carries TRBV5-1 and TRBJ1-3, with D tentatively TRBD1 (5 bases). The CDR3 is 14 residues long. V was cut by 0 bases and J by 7 bases, with 11 bases left in between. Germline CDR1 SGHRS, CDR2 YFSETQ. The CDR3 DNA reads TGCGCCAGCAGCTTGGGGTCAGGGTGGAACACCATATATTTT. It translates to CASSLGSGWNTIYF.

The chain uses TRBV6-5 and TRBJ1-2; tentatively, D is TRBD1 (6 bases). Germline-derived CDR1 and CDR2 are MNHEY and SVGAGI. This CDR3 has 12 amino acids. Between the trimmed V and J ends, which lost 8 bases and 2 bases, there was a span of 9 bases. The CDR3 DNA reads as TGTGCCAGCGATGACAGGAACTATGGCTACACCTTC. Translation: CASDDRNYGYTF.

CDR3 loop: CASSGIADTEAFF. As DNA, the CDR3 is TGTGCCAGCAGCGGGATAGCGGACACTGAAGCTTTCTTT. The chain employs TRBV25-1 and TRBJ1-1; D uncertain. Per germline, CDR1 MGHDK and CDR2 SYGVNS. The CDR3 spans 13 residues. V lost 6 bases and J lost 3, with 11 bases in between.

CDR3 loop: CASSVSGRDTDTQYF. As DNA, the CDR3 is TGTGCCAGCAGTGTCAGCGGGAGGGACACAGATACGCAGTATTTT. The V gene is TRBV2, the J gene TRBJ2-3; TRBD2 matches at 10 bases. Per germline, CDR1 SNHLY and CDR2 FYNNEI. The ends lost 4 bases at V and 2 bases at J; junction bases unmatched: 3. There are 15 residues in the CDR3.

The J gene is TRBJ1-2, the V gene TRBV13; TRBD1 aligns across 9 bases. V shed 5 bases, J shed 7 bases, and the junction held 11 bases outside the gene matches. CDR1 and CDR2 from the germline V gene are PRHDT and FYEKMQ (reference sequence). CDR3 length: 15 amino acids. CDR3 coding DNA: TGTGCCAGCAGCCCAAATACAGGGGGCGACTCTGGCTACACCTTC. Protein: CASSPNTGGDSGYTF.

The chain employs TRBV7-9 and TRBJ2-1; 8 bases line up with TRBD2. The CDR3 covers 15 residues. The V segment lost 4 bases and the J segment 6 bases; nucleotides outside the gene matches: 8. Per the germline V gene, CDR1 is SEHNR and CDR2 is FQNEAQ (reference sequence). The CDR3 protein is CASSYRIAGINEQFF. DNA for the CDR3: TGTGCCAGCAGCTACCGGATAGCGGGAATCAATGAGCAGTTCTTC.

This rearrangement joins TRBV6-5 to TRBJ2-1; tentatively, D is TRBD1 (5 bases). Deletions cut 7 bases from V and 1 base from J, with 14 bases between. The CDR3 runs to 15 residues. Germline values: CDR1 MNHEY, CDR2 SVGAGI. Here the CDR3 reads CASKTVRTSYNEQFF. The DNA of the CDR3 is TGTGCCAGCAAGACAGTGAGAACGTCCTACAATGAGCAGTTCTTC.

The chain joins TRBV5-6 to TRBJ2-1, with D possibly TRBD2 on 5 matching bases. The CDR3 length is 14 residues. V was cut by 4 bases and J by 6 bases, with 14 bases left in between. In germline, CDR1 is SGHDT, CDR2 YYEEEE. CDR3 in DNA: TGTGCCAGCAGCAAGGACCCTCGGGGCAATGAGCAGTTCTTC. It is translated as CASSKDPRGNEQFF.

The gene calls are TRBV29-1 and TRBJ1-2; D possibly corresponds to TRBD1 (6 bases). This CDR3 is built from 15 residues. Germline lookup yields CDR1 SQVTM and CDR2 ANQGSEA. The V gene lost 1 base and the J gene lost 6 bases, with 18 bases spanning the gap. The CDR3 region has the DNA TGCAGCGTTGAAGTTCTGGGGGCGTTTACGGATGGCTACACCTTC. It encodes CSVEVLGAFTDGYTF.

The V call is TRBV6-5, the J call TRBJ1-5, with D maybe TRBD1 (6 bases). Germline CDR1 is MNHEY and CDR2 is SVGAGI. Trimming removed 8 bases from V and 3 bases from J, with 17 bases in between. The CDR3 covers 15 residues. The CDR3 bases are TGTGCCAGCTCTGTCTTAGGGGGAGACAATCAGCCCCAGCATTTT. This codes for CASSVLGGDNQPQHF.

The rearrangement links TRBV5-5 to TRBJ2-7, with 9 nucleotides matching TRBD2. Unmatched junction bases numbered 9, after V lost 3 bases and J lost 5 bases. The CDR3 covers 15 residues. CDR1 and CDR2 from the germline V gene are SGHKS and YYEKEE (reference sequence). CDR3 DNA sequence: TGTGCCAGCAGCTCCGTGGTAGCGGGAGACAACGAGCAGTACTTC. Translating gives CASSSVVAGDNEQYF. The full variable domain, its missing parts supplied by reference TRBV5-5 and TRBJ2-7, is DAGVTQSPTHLIKTRGQQVTLRCSPISGHKSVSWYQQVLGQGPQFIFQYYEKEERGRGNFPDRFSARQFPNYSSELNVNALLLGDSALYLCASSSVVAGDNEQYFGPGTRLTVT.

V gene TRBV11-2 combines with J gene TRBJ2-5; the match to TRBD2 covers 11 bases. The CDR3 totals 16 residues. The germline CDR1 and CDR2 sequences are SGHAT and FQNNGV. V lost 5 bases, J lost 3 bases, and 8 bases stayed unmatched. CDR3 amino acids: CASSPGALAGEETQYF. CDR3 bases: TGTGCCAGCAGCCCTGGGGCACTAGCGGGAGAAGAGACCCAGTACTTC.

The CDR3 loop is CASSHYGQDRETQYF. DNA for the CDR3: TGTGCCAGCAGCCATTACGGACAGGACCGTGAGACCCAGTACTTC. The chain combines TRBV14 with TRBJ2-5; 7 bases match TRBD1. The V gene's germline CDR1 is SGHDN and CDR2 FVKESK. There are 15 residues in the CDR3. Germline trimming cut 3 bases from V and 5 bases from J; bases unmatched to any gene: 9.

The J gene is TRBJ2-2, the V gene TRBV19; D is possibly TRBD2 (6 bases). Per the germline V gene, CDR1 is LNHDA and CDR2 is SQIVND (reference sequence). The CDR3 runs 15 residues. V was pared by 4 bases and J by 0 bases, with 9 bases between. The CDR3 is CASSTWTTNTGELFF. Written as DNA, the CDR3 is TGTGCCAGTAGTACCTGGACTACGAACACCGGGGAGCTGTTTTTT.

The V gene is TRBV27, the J gene TRBJ2-2, with 7 bases lining up with TRBD2. V lost 8 bases and J lost 0; bases outside the gene matches: 9. Germline CDR1 is MNHEY and CDR2 is SMNVEV (reference sequence). The CDR3 runs 16 residues. The CDR3 loop reads CASGKSGIANTGELFF. The CDR3 nucleotides read TGTGCCAGCGGAAAGAGCGGGATTGCGAACACCGGGGAGCTGTTTTTT.

This clone was seen at least ten times. CDR3 sequence (DNA): TGTGCCATCGGGACAGACGGAAACACCATATATTTT. Encoded protein: CAIGTDGNTIYF. The genes are TRBV10-3 and TRBJ1-3; TRBD1 matches at 7 bases. This CDR3 contains 12 residues. Per the germline V gene, CDR1 is ENHRY and CDR2 is SYGVKD. The J segment lost 4 bases and the V segment lost 8 bases, leaving 2 bases of the junction unmatched.

This chain joins TRBV30 and TRBJ2-5; D is undetermined. This CDR3 contains 11 residues. Germline CDR1 GTSNPN, CDR2 SVGIG (reference sequence). The V end was cut by 6 bases, the J end by 2 bases, with 7 bases between. CDR3 protein: CACDFQETQYF. CDR3 nucleotide sequence: TGTGCCTGCGACTTTCAAGAGACCCAGTACTTC. The full variable domain, its missing parts supplied by reference TRBV30 and TRBJ2-5, is SQTIHQWPATLVQPVGSPLSLECTVEGTSNPNLYWYRQAAGRGLQLLFYSVGIGQISSEVPQNLSASRPQDRQFILSSKKLLLSDSGFYLCACDFQETQYFGPGTRLLVL.

V is TRBV19 and J is TRBJ2-1, with D perhaps matching TRBD2 (5 bases). The CDR3 is 15 residues long. The V end lost 4 bases, the J end lost 10 bases, and 20 bases lay between the germline ends. CDR1 and CDR2 (germline): LNHDA, SQIVND (reference sequence). The CDR3 spells CASSRGEWSGREQFF. DNA for the CDR3: TGTGCCAGTAGTAGGGGAGAGTGGTCCGGAAGGGAGCAGTTCTTC.

The V gene is TRBV5-1, the J gene TRBJ2-7, with 7 bases fitting TRBD1. There are 14 residues in the CDR3. Losses at the gene ends were 7 bases for V and 2 bases for J; bases not matched to a gene: 9. Per germline, CDR1 SGHRS and CDR2 YFSETQ. CDR3 amino acids: CASGQQGMTYEQYF. Here the CDR3 DNA reads TGCGCCAGCGGCCAACAGGGGATGACCTACGAGCAGTACTTC.

V usage is TRBV3-1 (or the pseudogene TRBV3-2) and J usage is TRBJ1-2, with TRBD1 matching 8 bases. The CDR3 extends over 13 amino acids. J lost 4 bases, V lost 3 bases, and 1 base had no gene match. Germline-derived CDR1 and CDR2 are LGHDT and YNNKEL (reference sequence). CDR3 DNA: TGTGCCAGCAGCCAGGGGACAGGCTATGGCTACACCTTC. Protein: CASSQGTGYGYTF.

In this sample, this clone turned up a few times. The gene calls are TRBV15 and TRBJ2-3; 7 bases match TRBD2. The CDR3 is 15 residues long. Germline-derived CDR1 and CDR2 are LNHNV and YYDKDF (reference sequence). V was clipped by 5 bases and J by 0 bases; unmatched bases: 5. This CDR3 reads CATSRGGASTDTQYF. CDR3 coding DNA: TGTGCCACCAGCCGGGGAGGGGCAAGCACAGATACGCAGTATTTT.

The CDR3 reads CAWSVQGHQPQHF. CDR3 coding DNA: TGTGCCTGGAGTGTACAGGGGCATCAGCCCCAGCATTTT. V and J are TRBV30 and TRBJ1-5, with 7 nucleotides matching TRBD1. The germline CDR1 and CDR2 sequences are GTSNPN and SVGIG (reference sequence). The V and J ends lost 0 bases and 5 bases, in that order; junction bases with no gene match: 1. The CDR3 length is 13 residues.

This chain uses TRBV27 with TRBJ2-3; perhaps TRBD2 as D (6 bases). The length of the CDR3 is 19 residues. V lost 6 bases, J lost 0 bases, and 25 bases lay in between. Germline CDR1 MNHEY, CDR2 SMNVEV (reference sequence). CDR3 sequence: CASSLMARPLATSTDTQYF. For the CDR3, the DNA is TGTGCCAGCAGCCTTATGGCCCGCCCCCTAGCGACTAGCACAGATACGCAGTATTTT.

V and J are TRBV5-1 and TRBJ2-7; TRBD2 agrees at 12 bases. Trimming removed 6 bases from V and 6 bases from J; junction bases left unmatched: 7. Germline assignment: CDR1 SGHRS and CDR2 YFSETQ. CDR3 length equals 14 residues. CDR3: CASTELAGGPEQYF. The CDR3 DNA is TGCGCCAGCACCGAACTAGCGGGAGGTCCCGAGCAGTACTTC.

V usage is TRBV7-2 and J usage is TRBJ1-5, with a tentative D call TRBD1 (6 bases). The germline V and J ends were trimmed by 5 bases and 5 bases, with 16 bases remaining between them. The CDR3 has 15 residues. Per germline, CDR1 SGHTA and CDR2 FQGNSA. CDR3 region: CASSLGGAADQPQHF. Written as DNA, the CDR3 is TGTGCCAGCAGCCTTGGGGGGGCTGCCGATCAGCCCCAGCATTTT.

The rearrangement links TRBV30 to TRBJ1-5; no clear D gene. CDR3 length equals 13 residues. Germline V gives CDR1 GTSNPN, CDR2 SVGIG (reference sequence). Between the trimmed V and J ends, which lost 2 bases and 5 bases, there was a span of 10 bases. CDR3 sequence: CAWSSGEHQPQHF. Here the CDR3 DNA reads TGTGCCTGGAGTTCCGGGGAACATCAGCCCCAGCATTTT.